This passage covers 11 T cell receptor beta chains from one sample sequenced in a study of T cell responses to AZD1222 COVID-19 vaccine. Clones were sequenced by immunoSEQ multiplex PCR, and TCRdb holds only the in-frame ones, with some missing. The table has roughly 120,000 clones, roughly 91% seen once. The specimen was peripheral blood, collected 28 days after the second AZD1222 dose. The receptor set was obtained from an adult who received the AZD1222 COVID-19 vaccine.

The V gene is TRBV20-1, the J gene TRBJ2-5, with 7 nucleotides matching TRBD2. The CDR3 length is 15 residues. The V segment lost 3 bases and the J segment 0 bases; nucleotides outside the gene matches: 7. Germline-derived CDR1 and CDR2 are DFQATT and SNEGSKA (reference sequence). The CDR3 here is CSASSPAGYQETQYF. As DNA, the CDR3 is TGCAGTGCTAGTTCACCAGCGGGGTACCAAGAGACCCAGTACTTC.

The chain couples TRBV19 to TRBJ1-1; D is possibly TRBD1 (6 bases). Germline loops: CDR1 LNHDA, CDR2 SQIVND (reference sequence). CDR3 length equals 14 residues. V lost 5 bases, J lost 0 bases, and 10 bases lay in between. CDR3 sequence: CASSRQALNTEAFF. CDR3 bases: TGTGCCAGTAGTCGACAGGCCTTGAACACTGAAGCTTTCTTT.

CDR3 protein: CASSDARASSSGNTIYF. The CDR3 DNA reads as TGTGCCAGCAGTGACGCTCGGGCTTCGAGCTCTGGAAACACCATATATTTT. The gene calls are TRBV6-1 and TRBJ1-3; D unresolved. Trimming removed 3 bases at V and 0 bases at J, with 15 bases between. There are 17 residues in the CDR3. Germline CDR1 MNHNS, CDR2 SASEGT.

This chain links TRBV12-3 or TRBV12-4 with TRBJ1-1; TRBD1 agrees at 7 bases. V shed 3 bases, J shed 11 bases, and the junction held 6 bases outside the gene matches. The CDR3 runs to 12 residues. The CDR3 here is CASSLTGHSAFF. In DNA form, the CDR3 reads TGTGCCAGCAGTTTGACAGGGCACTCGGCTTTCTTT.

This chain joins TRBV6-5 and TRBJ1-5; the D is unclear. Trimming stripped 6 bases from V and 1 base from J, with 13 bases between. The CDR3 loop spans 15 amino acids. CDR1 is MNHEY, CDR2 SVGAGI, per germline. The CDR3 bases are TGTGCCAGCAGGGCACGGCGCGGCAGCAATCAGCCCCAGCATTTT. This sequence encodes CASRARRGSNQPQHF.

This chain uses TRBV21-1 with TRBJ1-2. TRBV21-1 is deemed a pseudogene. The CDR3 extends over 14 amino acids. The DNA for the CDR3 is TGTGCCAGCAGCTCATTAAGGGTCGGCGATGGCTACACCTTC. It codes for CASSSLRVGDGYTF.

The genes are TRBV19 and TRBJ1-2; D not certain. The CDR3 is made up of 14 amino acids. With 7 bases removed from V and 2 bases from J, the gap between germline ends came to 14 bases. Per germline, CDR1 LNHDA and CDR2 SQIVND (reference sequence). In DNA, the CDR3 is TGTGCCAGTACTCCAGAGTGGCAGAACTATGGCTACACCTTC. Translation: CASTPEWQNYGYTF. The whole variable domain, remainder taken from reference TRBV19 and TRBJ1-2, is DGGITQSPKYLFRKEGQNVTLSCEQNLNHDAMYWYRQDPGQGLRLIYYSQIVNDFQKGDIAEGYSVSREKKESFPLTVTSAQKNPTAFYLCASTPEWQNYGYTFGSGTRLTVV.

The CDR3 nucleotides are TGTGCCAGTAGTGCGACCAGGGTGAGGTTTGCCGGCTACACCTTC. Translation gives CASSATRVRFAGYTF. V usage is TRBV19 and J usage is TRBJ1-2; the D gene is possibly TRBD1 (5 bases). The germline V gene has CDR1 LNHDA and CDR2 SQIVND (reference sequence). The CDR3 is 15 amino acids. Trimming cost V 5 bases and J 8 bases, with 21 bases left between them. Based on the CDR3 plus reference TRBV19 and TRBJ1-2, the full variable domain is DGGITQSPKYLFRKEGQNVTLSCEQNLNHDAMYWYRQDPGQGLRLIYYSQIVNDFQKGDIAEGYSVSREKKESFPLTVTSAQKNPTAFYLCASSATRVRFAGYTFGSGTRLTVV.

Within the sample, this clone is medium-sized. CDR3 nucleotide sequence: TGTGCCAGCAGCCTAGGGACTAGCACTAACAATGAGCAGTTCTTC. Protein sequence: CASSLGTSTNNEQFF. The rearrangement joins TRBV7-8 to TRBJ2-1; 9 bases are shared with TRBD2. The V and J ends lost 5 bases and 5 bases, in that order; junction bases with no gene match: 7. Germline CDR1 is SGHVS and CDR2 is FQNEAQ. This CDR3 is built from 15 residues.

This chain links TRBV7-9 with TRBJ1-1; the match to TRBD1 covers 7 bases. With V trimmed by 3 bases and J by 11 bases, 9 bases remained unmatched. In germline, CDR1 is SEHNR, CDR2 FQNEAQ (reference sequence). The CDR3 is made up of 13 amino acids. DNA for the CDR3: TGTGCCAGCAGCTTCGCCGAGGGGGCTGTCGCTTTCTTT. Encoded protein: CASSFAEGAVAFF.

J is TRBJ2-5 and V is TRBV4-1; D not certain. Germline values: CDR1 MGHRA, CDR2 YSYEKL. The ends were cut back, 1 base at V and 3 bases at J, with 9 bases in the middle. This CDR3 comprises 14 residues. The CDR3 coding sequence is TGCGCCAGCAGCCAAGTACGTGGAGAAGAGACCCAGTACTTC. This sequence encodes CASSQVRGEETQYF.